One and the same sample provided the 8 T cell receptor beta chains below, sequenced in a study of CD8+ T cells in alopecia areata (dated by TCRdb to 2017 to 2018). Library construction relied on the immunoSEQ multiplex PCR assay. To provide template for TCR sequencing, every sample had RNA extracted and reverse transcribed into cDNA. In TCRdb, the immuneACCESS table is reduced to in-frame sequences with V and J assigned. These tables do not hold every clone; where another copy was compared, an unresolved V gene accounts for under half, and the others remain unexplained. The sample data list 150,000 to 200,000 clones, and 50% to 75% of these were observed just once. Together, the top ten hold 16% of the sample. The treatment or condition label corresponds to: oral pan-JAK inhibitor, 5-10 mg twice daily. The sample in question was CD4+ T cells sorted from blood, obtained at approximately week 56, from a patient treated with tofacitinib. These TCRs come from a human donor with alopecia areata.

The chain recombines TRBV30 with TRBJ1-1, with D hard to call. This CDR3 has 14 residues. Germline loops: CDR1 GTSNPN, CDR2 SVGIG (reference sequence). Between the trimmed V and J ends, which lost 1 base and 1 base, there was a span of 10 bases. Here the CDR3 DNA reads TGTGCCTGGAGTGGTGGGCAGCAGAACACTGAAGCTTTCTTT. Amino acids: CAWSGGQQNTEAFF.

The chain has TRBV10-3 and TRBJ2-5, with D maybe TRBD1 (6 bases). Germline loops: CDR1 ENHRY, CDR2 SYGVKD. V was cut by 4 bases and J by 3 bases, with 9 bases left in between. This CDR3 spans 13 amino acids. CDR3 in amino acids: CAISVTGKETQYF. CDR3 in DNA: TGTGCCATCAGTGTAACAGGGAAAGAGACCCAGTACTTC.

This chain uses TRBV10-3 with TRBJ1-2, with D perhaps matching TRBD1 (6 bases). The CDR3 runs 12 residues. CDR1 is ENHRY and CDR2 is SYGVKD in the germline V gene. V dropped 7 bases and J dropped 5 bases, with 11 bases sitting between them. CDR3: CAITPDRYGYTF. The CDR3 bases are TGTGCCATCACCCCGGACAGATATGGCTACACCTTC.

V and J are TRBV30 and TRBJ1-2; D unresolved. The ends were cut back, 4 bases at V and 8 bases at J, with 14 bases in the middle. The CDR3 has 12 amino acids. Germline assignment: CDR1 GTSNPN and CDR2 SVGIG (reference sequence). The CDR3: CAWMAFNLGYTF. The CDR3 region has the DNA TGTGCCTGGATGGCCTTTAACCTCGGCTACACCTTC.

In this sample, this clone turned up a few times. CDR3 in DNA: TGTGCCAGCAGTACACAGGGTATCGATTACGAGCAGTACTTC. As protein: CASSTQGIDYEQYF. The chain links TRBV25-1 to TRBJ2-7; D might be TRBD1 (6 bases). CDR1 and CDR2 (germline): MGHDK, SYGVNS. The germline V and J ends were trimmed by 5 bases and 4 bases, with 15 bases remaining between them. This CDR3 is built from 14 residues.

The chain employs TRBV5-1 and TRBJ2-3; a possible D gene is TRBD1 (7 bases). V was trimmed by 2 bases and J by 2 bases, leaving 15 bases between them. The CDR3 covers 16 residues. Germline CDR1 SGHRS, CDR2 YFSETQ. The CDR3 loop reads CASSFGDRDFTDTQYF. The DNA for the CDR3 is TGCGCCAGCAGCTTCGGCGACAGGGACTTCACAGATACGCAGTATTTT.

This clone was counted only a few times. This chain links TRBV4-2 with TRBJ2-7; 10 bases agree with TRBD2. The CDR3 is 18 residues long. Losses at the gene ends were 1 base for V and 0 bases for J; bases not matched to a gene: 9. Germline values: CDR1 LGHNA, CDR2 YNFKEQ. CDR3 DNA sequence: TGTGCCAGCAGCCAAGGGGTAGCGGGGGGTAGGTTCTCCTACGAGCAGTACTTC. Residues: CASSQGVAGGRFSYEQYF.

The chain joins TRBV5-1 to TRBJ2-5; 7 positions agree with TRBD1. V shed 1 base and J 2 bases; nucleotides not matched to a gene: 8. From germline, CDR1 is SGHRS and CDR2 YFSETQ. This CDR3 has 16 amino acids. The CDR3 loop is CASSLPRDSIQETQYF. For the CDR3, the DNA is TGCGCCAGCAGCTTGCCCCGGGACAGCATACAAGAGACCCAGTACTTC. The entire variable domain, with the rest obtained from reference TRBV5-1 and TRBJ2-5, is as follows: KAGVTQTPRYLIKTRGQQVTLSCSPISGHRSVSWYQQTPGQGLQFLFEYFSETQRNKGNFPGRFSGRQFSNSRSEMNVSTLELGDSALYLCASSLPRDSIQETQYFGPGTRLLVL.